These T cell receptor beta chains were read from a single sample in a study of CD8 T cells in ankylosing spondylitis. Using its own MiXCR run on the 5' RACE reads, TCRdb lists one record per CDR3 protein. The sample includes roughly 670,000 distinct CDR3 sequences, under 20% of them seen just once. Sample: blood, either unsorted or a sorted T cell fraction (not recorded which). These receptors all stem from a male donor with ankylosing spondylitis. The CDR3 runs from the conserved cysteine through the conserved F or W. The order of the fields is V gene, J gene, clone size, D gene, CDR3 DNA, CDR3 protein. The D gene is left open where the match is weak. Clone size is shown for a subset of rows, as once, few, many or a class of expanded clone.

V: TRBV7-9
J: TRBJ2-3
size: once
D: -
DNA: TGTGCCAGCAGCTTAGGGGACAGCGGGGGAGATACGCAGTATTTT
CDR3: CASSLGDSGGDTQYF

V: TRBV18
J: TRBJ1-4
size: few
D: -
DNA: TGTGCCAGCTCACCACCGACAGCAACTAATGAAAAACTGTTTTTT
CDR3: CASSPPTATNEKLFF

V: TRBV6-5
J: TRBJ2-7
size: -
D: TRBD1
DNA: TGTGCCAGCAGTTACCTCGGGACAGGGGGCCACGAGCAGTACTTC
CDR3: CASSYLGTGGHEQYF

V: TRBV4-1
J: TRBJ2-1
size: few
D: TRBD1
DNA: TGCGCCAGCAGCCAGAGGCAGGGGGAAACCGATGAGCAGTTCTTC
CDR3: CASSQRQGETDEQFF

V: TRBV5-1
J: TRBJ1-2
size: -
D: TRBD1
DNA: TGCGCCAGCAGCGACCCGGGACAGGGTTATGGCTACACCTTC
CDR3: CASSDPGQGYGYTF

V: TRBV5-1
J: TRBJ1-1
size: -
D: -
DNA: TGCGCCAGCAGCGGGGAGTATAAGAACACTGAAGCTTTCTTT
CDR3: CASSGEYKNTEAFF

V: TRBV7-2
J: TRBJ2-1
size: -
D: TRBD2
DNA: TGTGCCAGCACCGGACCTGCGACTAGCGGGAGTTGGTATGAGCAGTTCTTC
CDR3: CASTGPATSGSWYEQFF

V: TRBV4-1
J: TRBJ1-6
size: few
D: -
DNA: TGCGCCAGCAGCCAAGGAGGGTGGGAACCCCTCCACTTT
CDR3: CASSQGGWEPLHF

V: TRBV28
J: TRBJ2-3
size: -
D: -
DNA: TGTGCCAGCACCCTCAAGGGCACAGATACGCAGTATTTT
CDR3: CASTLKGTDTQYF

V: TRBV20-1
J: TRBJ2-1
size: -
D: -
DNA: TGCAGTGCTAGCCCGGGAGCCAGGAATGAGCAGTTCTTC
CDR3: CSASPGARNEQFF

V: TRBV12-3/TRBV12-4
J: TRBJ2-1
size: -
D: -
DNA: TGTGCCAGCAGTTCGAGCCTATCTTCCTACAATGAGCAGTTCTTC
CDR3: CASSSSLSSYNEQFF

V: TRBV30
J: TRBJ2-7
size: -
D: TRBD2
DNA: TGTGCCTGGGAACAACTAGCGGGAGTGTACGAGCAGTACTTC
CDR3: CAWEQLAGVYEQYF

V: TRBV2
J: TRBJ2-3
size: -
D: -
DNA: TGTGCCAGCGAGTCTAGCGCGTCCACAGATACGCAGTATTTT
CDR3: CASESSASTDTQYF

V: TRBV15
J: TRBJ1-2
size: few
D: TRBD1
DNA: TGTGCCACCAGCAGAGTTGACAGGGACAACTATGGCTACACCTTC
CDR3: CATSRVDRDNYGYTF

V: TRBV12-3/TRBV12-4
J: TRBJ1-6
size: -
D: -
DNA: TGTGCCAGCAGTTCAGGGGCGCAAACTTCACCCCTCCACTTT
CDR3: CASSSGAQTSPLHF

V: TRBV25-1
J: TRBJ2-1
size: -
D: TRBD2
DNA: TGTGCCAGCAGTGATTCCGGGACTAGCGGGCCCCAGAGGTACAATGAGCAGTTCTTC
CDR3: CASSDSGTSGPQRYNEQFF

V: TRBV20-1
J: TRBJ2-5
size: -
D: TRBD2
DNA: TGCAGTGCCCGGGCGGGAGAGGCGGCCCAGTACTTC
CDR3: CSARAGEAAQYF

V: TRBV21-1
J: TRBJ2-2
size: few
D: -
DNA: TGTGCCAGCAGCAGAGCCGGGACACGCAATAACACCGGGGAGCTGTTTTTT
CDR3: CASSRAGTRNNTGELFF

V: TRBV5-1
J: TRBJ2-2
size: few
D: -
DNA: TGCGCCAGCAGCTTAAAGGCCCACACCGGGGAGCTGTTTTTT
CDR3: CASSLKAHTGELFF

V: TRBV7-3
J: TRBJ1-1
size: -
D: TRBD1
DNA: TGTGCCAGCAGCTTCAACAGGGGGCAGGACACTGAAGCTTTCTTT
CDR3: CASSFNRGQDTEAFF

V: TRBV28
J: TRBJ1-1
size: -
D: -
DNA: TGTGCCAGCAGTTACCGGGGCGCAATGACTGAAGCTTTCTTT
CDR3: CASSYRGAMTEAFF

V: TRBV5-1
J: TRBJ2-1
size: -
D: -
DNA: TGCGCCAGCAGCTTGTTTCTAGCCGACAATGAGCAGTTCTTC
CDR3: CASSLFLADNEQFF

V: TRBV11-2
J: TRBJ2-3
size: few
D: TRBD1
DNA: TGTGCCAGCAGCTTAATCGGACGGGACAGGGTGCCAGATACGCAGTATTTT
CDR3: CASSLIGRDRVPDTQYF

V: TRBV29-1
J: TRBJ1-1
size: many
D: TRBD1
DNA: TGCAGCGCCGGGACAGGTTTTTTCACTGAAGCTTTCTTT
CDR3: CSAGTGFFTEAFF

V: TRBV12-3/TRBV12-4
J: TRBJ1-2
size: many
D: -
DNA: TGTGCCAGCAGTTTGGATCTGGTGGGGAAGGACTACACCTTC
CDR3: CASSLDLVGKDYTF

V: TRBV2
J: TRBJ2-1
size: -
D: TRBD2
DNA: TGTGCCAGGATGGGGACTAGCGGGAGTAGCTACAATGAGCAGTTCTTC
CDR3: CARMGTSGSSYNEQFF

V: TRBV5-6
J: TRBJ1-1
size: -
D: TRBD1
DNA: TGTGCCAGCAGCTTGGGACAGGGGGCTAGCGCTTTCTTT
CDR3: CASSLGQGASAFF

V: TRBV20-1
J: TRBJ2-5
size: -
D: TRBD2
DNA: TGCAGTGCTACGGTAGCGGGGCTCCAAGAGACCCAGTACTTC
CDR3: CSATVAGLQETQYF

V: TRBV4-2
J: TRBJ2-5
size: many
D: -
DNA: TGTGCCAGCAGCCAAGCCGGTAGCGCAAGCTGGGGAGAGACCCAGTACTTC
CDR3: CASSQAGSASWGETQYF

V: TRBV30
J: TRBJ2-1
size: -
D: -
DNA: TGTGCCTGGAGTGTACTCCATGAGCAGTTCTTC
CDR3: CAWSVLHEQFF

V: TRBV11-1
J: TRBJ2-5
size: -
D: -
DNA: TGTGCCAGCAGCCAACAACAGGGAAGGGACCAAGAGACCCAGTACTTC
CDR3: CASSQQQGRDQETQYF

V: TRBV12-3/TRBV12-4
J: TRBJ2-3
size: few
D: TRBD2
DNA: TGTGCCAGCAGTTCTAGCGGCTTTCTGGCAGATACGCAGTATTTT
CDR3: CASSSSGFLADTQYF

V: TRBV6-2/TRBV6-3
J: TRBJ2-1
size: -
D: -
DNA: TGTGCCAGCAGTTACGCTAAGAATGAGCAGTTCTTC
CDR3: CASSYAKNEQFF

V: TRBV27
J: TRBJ2-3
size: few
D: -
DNA: TGTGCCAGCAGTCCCCCTAGCGTTACGCAGTATTTT
CDR3: CASSPPSVTQYF

V: TRBV6-1
J: TRBJ1-1
size: -
D: -
DNA: TGTGCCAGCAGACCTGGACAGCGAACTGAAGCTTTCTTT
CDR3: CASRPGQRTEAFF

V: TRBV20-1
J: TRBJ2-3
size: -
D: -
DNA: TGCAGTGCTCCCCGACAGACTAGCACAGATACGCAGTATTTT
CDR3: CSAPRQTSTDTQYF

V: TRBV29-1
J: TRBJ2-5
size: -
D: TRBD2
DNA: TGCAGCACGGGACTAGCGGGAATGGAGACCCAGTACTTC
CDR3: CSTGLAGMETQYF

V: TRBV29-1
J: TRBJ2-7
size: few
D: TRBD2
DNA: TGCAGCGTTGAAGGACTAGCGGGAGACCCCTACGAGCAGTACTTC
CDR3: CSVEGLAGDPYEQYF

V: TRBV28
J: TRBJ1-4
size: -
D: -
DNA: TGTGCCAGCAGTCTGGGGGCCTCCGGATGGGGGACTAATGAAAAACTGTTTTTT
CDR3: CASSLGASGWGTNEKLFF

V: TRBV29-1
J: TRBJ2-1
size: -
D: TRBD2
DNA: TGCAGCGTTGAAGGTAGCGGGAGGGTAGTCGAGCAGTTCTTC
CDR3: CSVEGSGRVVEQFF

V: TRBV7-8
J: TRBJ1-1
size: few
D: TRBD1
DNA: TGTGCCAGCAGCCCATGGACAGGGAGGAACACTGAAGCTTTCTTT
CDR3: CASSPWTGRNTEAFF

V: TRBV7-2
J: TRBJ2-2
size: many
D: -
DNA: TGTGCCAGCAGTCCAGGCCCCGGGGAGCTGTTTTTT
CDR3: CASSPGPGELFF

V: TRBV12-3/TRBV12-4
J: TRBJ1-1
size: few
D: -
DNA: TGTGCCAGCAGTCTCCCCCAGAACACTGAAGCTTTCTTT
CDR3: CASSLPQNTEAFF

V: TRBV28
J: TRBJ2-7
size: -
D: -
DNA: TGTGCCAGCACCTTAGGGGGACTCTCCGGCTCCTACGAGCAGTACTTC
CDR3: CASTLGGLSGSYEQYF

V: TRBV29-1
J: TRBJ2-7
size: few
D: -
DNA: TGCAGCGCAATCAGGGGTATCAACTCCTACGAGCAGTACTTC
CDR3: CSAIRGINSYEQYF

V: TRBV4-2
J: TRBJ2-3
size: few
D: -
DNA: TGTGCCAGCAGCCAGTGGGCAGGGGGCACGGTAGCGGGAGTGGGAGATACGCAGTATTTT
CDR3: CASSQWAGGTVAGVGDTQYF

V: TRBV29-1
J: TRBJ1-1
size: -
D: -
DNA: TGCAGCGTTGAGAGGATACGGGCGGGGAACACTGAAGCTTTCTTT
CDR3: CSVERIRAGNTEAFF

V: TRBV7-3
J: TRBJ2-7
size: -
D: -
DNA: TGTGCCAGCAGCTTACTTGGGAGAGGCGACGAGCAGTACTTC
CDR3: CASSLLGRGDEQYF

V: TRBV20-1
J: TRBJ1-1
size: few
D: -
DNA: TGCAGTGCTAGGGGTCATCTTGCAGGCTCGGGAGCTTTCTTT
CDR3: CSARGHLAGSGAFF

V: TRBV4-2
J: TRBJ2-3
size: few
D: TRBD2
DNA: TGTGCCAGCAGCCAAGAGCGGCGGGAGGGAGATACGCAGTATTTT
CDR3: CASSQERREGDTQYF

V: TRBV7-9
J: TRBJ2-5
size: -
D: -
DNA: TGTGCCAGCAGCTCCGCCGCCTCCCAAGAGACCCAGTACTTC
CDR3: CASSSAASQETQYF

V: TRBV7-8
J: TRBJ2-1
size: -
D: -
DNA: TGTGCCAGCAGCTTAGTATCGTTAGAGGAGATCGATGAGCAGTTCTTC
CDR3: CASSLVSLEEIDEQFF

V: TRBV28
J: TRBJ1-5
size: -
D: -
DNA: TGTGCCAGCAGTTTATACGGGGTTGGCAATCAGCCCCAGCATTTT
CDR3: CASSLYGVGNQPQHF

V: TRBV5-1
J: TRBJ2-7
size: -
D: TRBD2
DNA: TGCGCCAGCAGCCCCAGCGGGAGGACTATGGAGCAGTACTTC
CDR3: CASSPSGRTMEQYF

V: TRBV4-2
J: TRBJ2-3
size: -
D: TRBD2
DNA: TGTGCCAGCAGCCAAGATAAAGGGACTAGCGGGAGAGGGGGCACAGATACGCAGTATTTT
CDR3: CASSQDKGTSGRGGTDTQYF